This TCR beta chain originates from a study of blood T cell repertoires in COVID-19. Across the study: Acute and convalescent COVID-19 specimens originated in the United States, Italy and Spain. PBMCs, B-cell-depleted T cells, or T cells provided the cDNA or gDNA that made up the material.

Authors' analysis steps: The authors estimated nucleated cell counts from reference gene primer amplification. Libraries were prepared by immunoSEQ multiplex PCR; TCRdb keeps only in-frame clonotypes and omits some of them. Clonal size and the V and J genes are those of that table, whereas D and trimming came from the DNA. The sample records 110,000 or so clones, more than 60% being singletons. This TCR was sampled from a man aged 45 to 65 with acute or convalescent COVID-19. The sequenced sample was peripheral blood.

CDR3 protein: CASSVGSGNFYNEQFF. The CDR3 DNA is TGTGCCAGTAGCGTCGGGAGCGGGAATTTTTACAATGAGCAGTTCTTC. The chain combines TRBV19 with TRBJ2-1, with TRBD2 identical over 7 bases. This CDR3 has 16 amino acids. J was trimmed by 4 bases and V by 6 bases; bases with no gene match: 12. The germline V gene has CDR1 LNHDA and CDR2 SQIVND (reference sequence).